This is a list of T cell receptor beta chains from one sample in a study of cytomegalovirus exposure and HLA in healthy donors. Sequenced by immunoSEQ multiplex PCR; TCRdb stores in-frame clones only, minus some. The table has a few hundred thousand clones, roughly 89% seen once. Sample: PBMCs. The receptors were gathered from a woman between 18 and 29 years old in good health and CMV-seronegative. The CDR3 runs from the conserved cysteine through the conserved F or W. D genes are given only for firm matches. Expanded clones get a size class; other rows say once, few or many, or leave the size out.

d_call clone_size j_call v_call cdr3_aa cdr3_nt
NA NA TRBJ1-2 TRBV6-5 CASSYSMDRLYGYTF TGTGCCAGCAGTTACTCTATGGACAGACTCTATGGCTACACCTTC
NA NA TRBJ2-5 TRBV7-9 CASSLDRKQETQYF TGTGCCAGCAGCTTAGACAGAAAACAAGAGACCCAGTACTTC
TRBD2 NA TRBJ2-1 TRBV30 CAWERGYSYNEQFF TGTGCCTGGGAGCGGGGGTACTCCTACAATGAGCAGTTCTTC
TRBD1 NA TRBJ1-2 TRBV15 CATSRVRQGDGYTF TGTGCCACCAGCAGAGTTCGACAGGGAGATGGCTACACCTTC
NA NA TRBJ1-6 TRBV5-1 CASSNSQGSNSPLHF TGCGCCAGCAGCAACTCCCAGGGTTCTAATTCACCCCTCCACTTT
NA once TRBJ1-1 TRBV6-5 CASRTLRNTEAFF TGTGCCAGCCGTACCCTCAGGAACACTGAAGCTTTCTTT
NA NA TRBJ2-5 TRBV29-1 CSVRGQYQETQYF TGCAGCGTTCGCGGACAGTACCAAGAGACCCAGTACTTC
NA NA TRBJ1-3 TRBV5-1 CASSLAPPGRSGNTIYF TGCGCCAGCAGCTTGGCTCCGCCAGGGCGCTCTGGAAACACCATATATTTT
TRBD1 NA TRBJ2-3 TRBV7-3 CASSFGTGAGDTQYF TGTGCCAGCAGCTTTGGGACAGGTGCGGGAGATACGCAGTATTTT
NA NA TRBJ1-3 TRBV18 CASSPPKGLESGNTIYF TGTGCCAGCTCACCACCGAAGGGACTTGAGTCTGGAAACACCATATATTTT
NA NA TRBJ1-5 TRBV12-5 CASGLVSGLQHF TGTGCTAGTGGTTTAGTATCGGGACTTCAGCATTTT
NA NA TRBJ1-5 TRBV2 CASSPTLHSNQPQHF TGTGCCAGCAGCCCGACACTTCATAGCAATCAGCCCCAGCATTTT
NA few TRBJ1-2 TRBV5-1 CASSKDRRGYTF TGCGCCAGCAGCAAGGACAGACGGGGCTACACCTTC
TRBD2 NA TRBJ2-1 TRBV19 CASSEREAYNEQFF TGTGCCAGTAGTGAGCGGGAAGCCTACAATGAGCAGTTCTTC
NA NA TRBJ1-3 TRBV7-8 CASSLEGGSGNTIYF TGTGCCAGCAGCTTAGAGGGGGGGTCTGGAAACACCATATATTTT
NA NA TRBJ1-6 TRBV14 CASSQVRGNSPLHF TGTGCCAGCAGCCAAGTACGAGGAAATTCACCCCTCCACTTT
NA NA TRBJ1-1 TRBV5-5 CASSLEGIMNTEAFF TGTGCCAGCAGCTTGGAGGGGATCATGAACACTGAAGCTTTCTTT
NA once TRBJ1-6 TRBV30 CAWSVPRGLGNSPLHF TGTGCCTGGAGTGTACCCAGGGGCCTGGGAAATTCACCCCTCCACTTT
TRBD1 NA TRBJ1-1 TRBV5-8 CASSLAVRGYTEAFF TGTGCCAGCAGCTTGGCTGTCAGGGGGTACACTGAAGCTTTCTTT
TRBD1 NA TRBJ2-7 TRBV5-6 CASGRGTGDYEQYF TGTGCCAGCGGCCGGGGGACAGGGGACTACGAGCAGTACTTC
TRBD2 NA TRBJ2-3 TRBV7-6 CASSLATAGGRDTQYF TGTGCCAGCAGCTTAGCAACGGCGGGGGGGAGAGATACGCAGTATTTT
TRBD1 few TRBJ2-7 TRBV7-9 CSSSPSTGTGNPYEQYF TGTTCCAGCAGTCCATCTACCGGGACAGGGAATCCCTACGAGCAGTACTTC
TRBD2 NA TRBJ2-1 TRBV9 CASSGYSGGGYNEQFF TGTGCCAGCAGCGGCTATAGCGGGGGGGGTTACAATGAGCAGTTCTTC
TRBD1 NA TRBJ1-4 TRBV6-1 CASSGRRQGDVYEKLFF TGTGCCAGCAGTGGACGAAGACAGGGTGACGTTTATGAAAAACTGTTTTTT